Shown below are 6 T cell receptor beta chains from a single sample sequenced in a study of tumor-infiltrating lymphocytes in primary liver carcinoma. From roughly 470 ng total RNA, TCR beta cDNA was generated with a primer in the constant region. Generation of the TCR beta libraries relied on three nested multiplex PCR rounds using slightly modified ARM-PCR. For approximately 9 cycles apiece, the opening two PCR rounds ran with TRBV1-TRBV30 forward primers and a C-beta reverse primer. TCRdb reprocessed the multiplex PCR reads via MiXCR and lists one record per CDR3 protein. Among about 74,000 distinct CDR3 sequences listed, roughly three quarters were seen once. Extraction of RNA together with DNA used about 17-31 mg of unsorted bulk tissue. Sequencing was carried out using liver tumor tissue from sampling region 4. Subset denoted: tumor region T4, right-lateral pole. The receptors were gathered from a man aged 35-49 years with primary liver carcinoma and hepatitis B virus infection.

This clonotype was recorded a few times. The chain joins TRBV12-3 or TRBV12-4 to TRBJ1-5; D not resolved. CDR3 length: 15 residues. Trimming took off 3 bases at V and 5 bases at J, with 14 bases between the two ends. The CDR3 sequence: CASSFTEGGDQPQHF. CDR3 DNA sequence: TGTGCCAGCAGTTTCACAGAGGGCGGGGATCAGCCCCAGCATTTT.

This clonotype occurred once. Its ends do not fully match the called genes, so a read error is possible. DNA of the CDR3: TGTGCCACCAGCCAATCGAGGGCGACCAATACCGGGGAGCTGTTTTTT. As protein: CATSQSRATNTGELFF. This rearrangement joins TRBV14 to TRBJ2-2; TRBD2 is a possible D gene (5 bases). The CDR3 has 16 residues. Germline CDR1 reads SGHDN; CDR2 reads FVKESK. Full variable domain (missing parts from reference TRBV14 and TRBJ2-2): EAGVTQFPSHSVIEKGQTVTLRCDPISGHDNLYWYRRVMGKEIKFLLHFVKESKQDESGMPNNRFLAERTGGTYSTLKVQPAELEDSGVYFCATSQSRATNTGELFFGEGSRLTVL.

Worth noting for this clonotype: The CDR3 ends on some other residue instead of the conserved phenylalanine or tryptophan, so this is likely a read error. CDR3 region: CASVTQYL. The CDR3 DNA follows: TGTGCCAGCGTCACACAGTATCTT. The chain carries TRBV6-5 and TRBJ2-3; no clear D gene. The CDR3 length is 8 residues. With 8 bases removed from V and 12 bases from J, the gap between germline ends came to 6 bases. Looked up from germline, CDR1 is MNHEY and CDR2 is SVGAGI.

Notes on this clonotype: The junction does not match germline at one end; this may be a read error. V gene TRBV7-8 combines with J gene TRBJ2-7; TRBD2 agrees at 8 bases. The germline V gene encodes CDR1 SGHVS and CDR2 FQNEAQ. The length of the CDR3 is 17 residues. This chain's CDR3 is CASSLFRGGTRGGEQYF. The CDR3, as DNA: TGTGCCAGCAGCTTATTTCGCGGGGGGACTAGGGGAGGCGAGCAGTATTTC.

This clonotype was observed a single time. Here the CDR3 omits its conserved ending phenylalanine or tryptophan, so a read error is the likely source. The chain carries TRBV4-2 and TRBJ2-7; D gene ambiguous. This CDR3 is built from 16 residues. CDR1 is LGHNA, CDR2 YNFKEQ, per germline. The CDR3 DNA reads TGTGCCAGCAACCAAGAGTTCCGCGCTAGCTCCTACGAGCAGTACTTA. Amino acid sequence: CASNQEFRASSYEQYL.

This clonotype was seen many times. This CDR3 is CASSLIAGADEQFF. In DNA, the CDR3 is TGTGCCAGCAGCTTAATAGCGGGAGCCGATGAGCAGTTCTTC. The chain joins TRBV7-9 to TRBJ2-1; TRBD2 matches at 9 bases. The CDR3 length is 14 residues. Germline CDR1 is SEHNR and CDR2 is FQNEAQ (reference sequence). Unmatched junction bases numbered 4, after V lost 2 bases and J lost 8 bases.